This T cell receptor beta chain was retrieved from a study of memory CD4+ T cells and cytomegalovirus serostatus. Profiling relied on immunoSEQ multiplex PCR, and the TCRdb table lists in-frame clones only, not all of them. This sample carries 75,000 to 95,000 clones, 65% to 85% of them seen once, and the ten largest clones take around 0.73%. Single viable CD3+CD4+CD8-CD45RO+ cells were sorted as the memory CD4+ T cells. CDR1 is SNHLY, CDR2 FYNNEI, per germline. Trimming pared 2 bases from V and 9 bases from J, leaving 10 bases between. The CDR3 has 12 amino acids. The receptor was isolated from an adult in good health and CMV-seronegative. The chain has TRBV2 and TRBJ2-5; D is perhaps TRBD1 (5 bases). The sequencing input was memory CD4+ T cells from blood. The CDR3 DNA follows: TGTGCCAGCAGTGAACAGGGCGAAGCCCAGTACTTC. Encoded protein: CASSEQGEAQYF.